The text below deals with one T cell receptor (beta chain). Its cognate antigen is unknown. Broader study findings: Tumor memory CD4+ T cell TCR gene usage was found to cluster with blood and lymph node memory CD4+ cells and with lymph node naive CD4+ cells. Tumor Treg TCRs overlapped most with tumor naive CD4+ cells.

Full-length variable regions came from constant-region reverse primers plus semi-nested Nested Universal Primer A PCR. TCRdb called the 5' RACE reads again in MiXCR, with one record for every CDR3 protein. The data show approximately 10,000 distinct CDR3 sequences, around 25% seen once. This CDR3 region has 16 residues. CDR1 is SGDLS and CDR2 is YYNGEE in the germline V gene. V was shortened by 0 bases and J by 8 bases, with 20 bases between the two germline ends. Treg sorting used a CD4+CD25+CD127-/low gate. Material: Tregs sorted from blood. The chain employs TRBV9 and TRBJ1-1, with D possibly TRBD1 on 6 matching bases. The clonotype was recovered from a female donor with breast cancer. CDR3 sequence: CASSVVGGWGGGEAFF. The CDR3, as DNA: TGTGCCAGCAGCGTAGTAGGGGGTTGGGGTGGAGGCGAAGCTTTCTTT.